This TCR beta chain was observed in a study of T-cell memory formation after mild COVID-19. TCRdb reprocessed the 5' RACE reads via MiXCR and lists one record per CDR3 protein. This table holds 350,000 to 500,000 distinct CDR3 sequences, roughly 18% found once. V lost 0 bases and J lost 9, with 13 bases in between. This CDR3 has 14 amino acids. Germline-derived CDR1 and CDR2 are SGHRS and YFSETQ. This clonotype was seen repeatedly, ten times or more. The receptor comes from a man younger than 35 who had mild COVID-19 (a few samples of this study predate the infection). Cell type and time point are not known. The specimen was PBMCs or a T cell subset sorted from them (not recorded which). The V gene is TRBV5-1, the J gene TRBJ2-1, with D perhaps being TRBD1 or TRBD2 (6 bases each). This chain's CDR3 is CASSLGRGGSEQFF. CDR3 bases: TGCGCCAGCAGCTTGGGCAGGGGAGGTAGTGAGCAGTTCTTC.